This T cell receptor beta chain was sequenced in a study of T cells after yellow fever vaccination. This clonotype has only a few counts. TCRdb reprocessed the 5' RACE reads via MiXCR and lists one record per CDR3 protein. The data contain a few hundred thousand distinct CDR3 sequences, less than 20% of them seen just once; the ten biggest clones take up roughly 17%. CDR1 is SGHVS, CDR2 FQNEAQ, per germline. CDR3 length equals 14 residues. V was clipped by 3 bases and J by 4 bases; unmatched bases: 3. Specimen: PBMCs, collected 5 days after the first yellow fever vaccination. The chain carries TRBV7-8 and TRBJ1-2; 9 positions agree with TRBD1. The receptor was derived from a man between 18 and 35 years old who received the YFV17D yellow fever vaccine. CDR3 bases: TGTGCCAGCAGCTTCGGGACAGGGTTCTATGGCTACACCTTC. This encodes CASSFGTGFYGYTF.